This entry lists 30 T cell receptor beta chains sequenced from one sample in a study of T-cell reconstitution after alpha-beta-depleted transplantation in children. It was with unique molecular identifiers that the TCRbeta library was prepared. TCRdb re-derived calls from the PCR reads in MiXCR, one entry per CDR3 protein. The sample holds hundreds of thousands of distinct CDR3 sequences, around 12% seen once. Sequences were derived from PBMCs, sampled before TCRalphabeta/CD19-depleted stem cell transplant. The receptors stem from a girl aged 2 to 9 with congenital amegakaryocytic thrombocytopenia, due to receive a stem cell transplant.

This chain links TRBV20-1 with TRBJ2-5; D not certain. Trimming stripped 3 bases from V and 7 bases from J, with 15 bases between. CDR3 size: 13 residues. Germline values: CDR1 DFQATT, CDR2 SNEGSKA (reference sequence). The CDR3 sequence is CSARSLEPGTQYF. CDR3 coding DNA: TGCAGTGCTAGGTCTCTCGAACCAGGGACCCAGTACTTC.

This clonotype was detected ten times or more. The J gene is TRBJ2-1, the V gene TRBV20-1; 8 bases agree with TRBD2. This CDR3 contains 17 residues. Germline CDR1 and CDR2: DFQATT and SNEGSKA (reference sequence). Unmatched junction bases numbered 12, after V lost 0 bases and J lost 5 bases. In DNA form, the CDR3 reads TGCAGTGCTAGAGAGGGGGGGGGCGGGAGGCTAAACAATGAGCAGTTCTTC. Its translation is CSAREGGGGRLNNEQFF.

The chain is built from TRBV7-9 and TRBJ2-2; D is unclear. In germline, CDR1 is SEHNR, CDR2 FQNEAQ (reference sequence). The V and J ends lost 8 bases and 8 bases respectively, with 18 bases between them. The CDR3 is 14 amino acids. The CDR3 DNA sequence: TGTGCCAGCGGCCCCTGGCGGCTACGAGGGGAGCTGTTTTTT. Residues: CASGPWRLRGELFF.

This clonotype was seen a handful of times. The CDR3 is CASTKDRLTGANVLTF. The CDR3 coding sequence is TGTGCCAGTACTAAGGACAGGCTCACTGGGGCCAACGTCCTGACTTTC. The chain employs TRBV19 and TRBJ2-6, with TRBD1 matching over 7 bases. Germline V gene data show CDR1 as LNHDA and CDR2 as SQIVND (reference sequence). V lost 7 bases to trimming and J lost 2 bases; unmatched junction nucleotides: 8. CDR3 size: 16 residues.

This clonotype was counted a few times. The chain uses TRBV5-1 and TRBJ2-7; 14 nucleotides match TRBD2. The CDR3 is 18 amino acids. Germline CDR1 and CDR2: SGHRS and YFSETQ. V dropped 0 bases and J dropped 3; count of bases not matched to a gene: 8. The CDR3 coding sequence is TGCGCCAGCAGCTTGGGGACTAGCGGGAGGCAGACCCACTACGAGCAGTACTTC. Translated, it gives CASSLGTSGRQTHYEQYF.

CDR3 region: CASSLRAGGSNEQFF. The CDR3, as DNA: TGTGCCAGCAGTTTAAGAGCGGGAGGATCGAATGAGCAGTTCTTC. This chain connects TRBV28 to TRBJ2-1, with 9 nucleotides matching TRBD2. Trimming cost V 2 bases and J 7 bases; bases outside gene matches: 6. CDR1 and CDR2 from the germline V gene are MDHEN and SYDVKM. This CDR3 has 15 amino acids.

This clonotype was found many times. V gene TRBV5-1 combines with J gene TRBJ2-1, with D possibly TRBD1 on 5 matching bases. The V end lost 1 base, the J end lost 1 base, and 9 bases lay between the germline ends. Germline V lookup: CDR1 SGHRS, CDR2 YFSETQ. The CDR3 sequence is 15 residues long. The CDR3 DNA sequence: TGCGCCAGCAGCTTGTCAGGGTGGTCCTACAATGAGCAGTTCTTC. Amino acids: CASSLSGWSYNEQFF.

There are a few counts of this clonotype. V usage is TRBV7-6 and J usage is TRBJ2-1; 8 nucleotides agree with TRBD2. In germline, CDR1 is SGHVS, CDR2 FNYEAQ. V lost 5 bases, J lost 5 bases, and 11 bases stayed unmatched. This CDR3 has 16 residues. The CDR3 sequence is CASSLMLAGFHNEQFF. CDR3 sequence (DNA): TGTGCCAGCAGCCTGATGCTAGCGGGTTTTCACAATGAGCAGTTCTTC.

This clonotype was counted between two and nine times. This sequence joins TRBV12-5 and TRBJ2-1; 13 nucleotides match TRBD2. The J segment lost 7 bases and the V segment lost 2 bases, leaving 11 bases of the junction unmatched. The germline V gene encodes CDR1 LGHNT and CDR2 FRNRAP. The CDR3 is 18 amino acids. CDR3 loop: CASGLYRGLAGLGNEQFF. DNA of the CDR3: TGTGCTAGTGGTTTGTACCGGGGACTAGCGGGACTGGGAAATGAGCAGTTCTTC.

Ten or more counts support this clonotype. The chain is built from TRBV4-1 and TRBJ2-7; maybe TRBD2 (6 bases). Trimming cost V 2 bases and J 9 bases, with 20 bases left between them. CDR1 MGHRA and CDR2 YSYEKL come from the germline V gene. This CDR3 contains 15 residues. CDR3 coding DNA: TGCGCCAGCAGCCAAACCTCGGGGGTACGCGTTTTGCAGTACTTC. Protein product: CASSQTSGVRVLQYF.

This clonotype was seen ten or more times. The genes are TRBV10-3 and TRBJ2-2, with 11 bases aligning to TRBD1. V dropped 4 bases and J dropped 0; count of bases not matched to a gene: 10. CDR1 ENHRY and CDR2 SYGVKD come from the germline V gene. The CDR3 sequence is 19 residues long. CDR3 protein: CAISARDRGNIANTGELFF. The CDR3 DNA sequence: TGTGCCATCAGTGCCCGGGACAGGGGGAACATAGCGAACACCGGGGAGCTGTTTTTT.

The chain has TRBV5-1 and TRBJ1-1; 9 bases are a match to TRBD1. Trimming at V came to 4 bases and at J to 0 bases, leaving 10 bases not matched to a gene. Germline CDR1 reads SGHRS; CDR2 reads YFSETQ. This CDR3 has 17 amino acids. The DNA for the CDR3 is TGCGCCAGCAGCCCGCCGGGACAGGGACTCATGAACACTGAAGCTTTCTTT. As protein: CASSPPGQGLMNTEAFF. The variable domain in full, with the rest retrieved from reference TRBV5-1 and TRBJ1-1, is KAGVTQTPRYLIKTRGQQVTLSCSPISGHRSVSWYQQTPGQGLQFLFEYFSETQRNKGNFPGRFSGRQFSNSRSEMNVSTLELGDSALYLCASSPPGQGLMNTEAFFGQGTRLTVV.

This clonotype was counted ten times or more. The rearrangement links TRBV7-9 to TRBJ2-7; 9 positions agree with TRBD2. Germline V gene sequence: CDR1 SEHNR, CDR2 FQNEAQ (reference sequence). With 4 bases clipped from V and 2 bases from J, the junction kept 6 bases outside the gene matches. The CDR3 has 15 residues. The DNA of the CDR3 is TGTGCCAGCAGCTCGCTAGCGGGGCCTGCCTACGAGCAGTACTTC. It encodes CASSSLAGPAYEQYF.

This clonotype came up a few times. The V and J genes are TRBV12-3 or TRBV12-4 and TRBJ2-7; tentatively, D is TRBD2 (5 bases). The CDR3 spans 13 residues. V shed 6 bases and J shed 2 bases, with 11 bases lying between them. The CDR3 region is CASSIPGTYEQYF. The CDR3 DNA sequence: TGTGCCAGCAGCATCCCCGGGACCTACGAGCAGTACTTC.

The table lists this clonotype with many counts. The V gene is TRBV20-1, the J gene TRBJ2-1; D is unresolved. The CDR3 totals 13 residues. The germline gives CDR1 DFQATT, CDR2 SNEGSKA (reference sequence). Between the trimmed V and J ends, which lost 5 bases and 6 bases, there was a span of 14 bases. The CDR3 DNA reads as TGCAGTGCTTTACAAGATTTGGGCAATGAGCAGTTCTTC. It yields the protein CSALQDLGNEQFF.

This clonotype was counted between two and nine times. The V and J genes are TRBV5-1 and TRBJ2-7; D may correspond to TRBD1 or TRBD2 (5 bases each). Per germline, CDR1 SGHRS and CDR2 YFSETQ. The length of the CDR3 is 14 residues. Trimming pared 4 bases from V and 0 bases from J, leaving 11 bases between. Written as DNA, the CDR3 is TGCGCCAGCAGCCGGGACGGAGTCTCCTACGAGCAGTACTTC. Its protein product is CASSRDGVSYEQYF. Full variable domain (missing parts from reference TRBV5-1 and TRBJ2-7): KAGVTQTPRYLIKTRGQQVTLSCSPISGHRSVSWYQQTPGQGLQFLFEYFSETQRNKGNFPGRFSGRQFSNSRSEMNVSTLELGDSALYLCASSRDGVSYEQYFGPGTRLTVT.

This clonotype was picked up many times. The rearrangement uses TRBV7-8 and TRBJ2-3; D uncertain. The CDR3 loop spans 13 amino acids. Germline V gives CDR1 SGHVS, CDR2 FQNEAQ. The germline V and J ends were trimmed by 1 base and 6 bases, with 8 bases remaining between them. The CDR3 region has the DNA TGTGCCAGCAGCTTAGGGGGAAAGGATACGCAGTATTTT. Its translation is CASSLGGKDTQYF. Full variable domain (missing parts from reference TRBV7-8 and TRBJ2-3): GAGVSQSPRYKVAKRGQDVALRCDPISGHVSLFWYQQALGQGPEFLTYFQNEAQLDKSGLPSDRFFAERPEGSVSTLKIQRTQQEDSAVYLCASSLGGKDTQYFGPGTRLTVL.

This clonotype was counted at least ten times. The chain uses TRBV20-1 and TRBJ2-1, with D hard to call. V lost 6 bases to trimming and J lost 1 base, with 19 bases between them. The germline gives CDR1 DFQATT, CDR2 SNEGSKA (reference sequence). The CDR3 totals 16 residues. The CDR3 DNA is TGCAGTGCCCTCACTCCGAGAGGTCGATCCTACAATGAGCAGTTCTTC. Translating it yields CSALTPRGRSYNEQFF.

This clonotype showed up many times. The CDR3 DNA follows: TGTGCCAGCAGCATCACTAGCGCTGCCGGGGAGCTGTTTTTT. This encodes CASSITSAAGELFF. V usage is TRBV7-2 and J usage is TRBJ2-2; 7 nucleotides match TRBD2. Germline-derived CDR1 and CDR2 are SGHTA and FQGNSA. The V segment lost 5 bases and the J segment 6 bases; nucleotides outside the gene matches: 6. The CDR3 covers 14 residues.

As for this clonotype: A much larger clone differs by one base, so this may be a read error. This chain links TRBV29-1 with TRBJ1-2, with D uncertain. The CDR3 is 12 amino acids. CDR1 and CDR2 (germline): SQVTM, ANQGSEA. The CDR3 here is CSVEVNNYGFTF. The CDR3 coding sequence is TGCAGCGTTGAGGTGAATAACTATGGCTTCACCTTC.

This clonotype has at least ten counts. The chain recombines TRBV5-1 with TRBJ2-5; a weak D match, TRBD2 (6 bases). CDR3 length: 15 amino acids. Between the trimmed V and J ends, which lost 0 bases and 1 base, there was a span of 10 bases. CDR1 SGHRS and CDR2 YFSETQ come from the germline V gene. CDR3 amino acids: CASSLGLEVQETQYF. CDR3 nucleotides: TGCGCCAGCAGCTTGGGACTAGAAGTCCAAGAGACCCAGTACTTC.

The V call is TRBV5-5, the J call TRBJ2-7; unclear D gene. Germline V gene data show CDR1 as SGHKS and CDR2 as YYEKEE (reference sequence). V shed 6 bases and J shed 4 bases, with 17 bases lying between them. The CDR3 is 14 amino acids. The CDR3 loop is CASTQAPVMYEQYF. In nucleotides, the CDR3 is TGTGCCAGCACCCAGGCCCCTGTCATGTACGAGCAGTACTTC.

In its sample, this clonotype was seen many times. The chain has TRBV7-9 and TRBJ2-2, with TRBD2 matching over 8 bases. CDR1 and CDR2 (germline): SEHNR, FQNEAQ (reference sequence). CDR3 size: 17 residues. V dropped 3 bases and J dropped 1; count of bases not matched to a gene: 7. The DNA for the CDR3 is TGTGCCAGCAGCTTTTCGTTAACTAGCGGGAACACCGGGGAGCTGTTTTTT. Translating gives CASSFSLTSGNTGELFF. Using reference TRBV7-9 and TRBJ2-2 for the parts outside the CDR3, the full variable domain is DTGVSQNPRHKITKRGQNVTFRCDPISEHNRLYWYRQTLGQGPEFLTYFQNEAQLEKSRLLSDRFSAERPKGSFSTLEIQRTEQGDSAMYLCASSFSLTSGNTGELFFGEGSRLTVL.

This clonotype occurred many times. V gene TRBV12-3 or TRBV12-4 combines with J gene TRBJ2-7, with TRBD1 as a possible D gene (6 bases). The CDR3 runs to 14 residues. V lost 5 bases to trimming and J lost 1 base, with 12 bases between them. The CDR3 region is CASSLTGLSYEQYF. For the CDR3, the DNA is TGTGCCAGCAGTCTAACAGGGTTGTCCTACGAGCAGTACTTC.

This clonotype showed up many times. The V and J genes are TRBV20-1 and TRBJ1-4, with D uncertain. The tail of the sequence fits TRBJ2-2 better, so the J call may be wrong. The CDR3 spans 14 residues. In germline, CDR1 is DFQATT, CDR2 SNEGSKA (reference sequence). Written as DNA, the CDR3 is TGCAGTGCTAGAGATCAGTCCGGGCTGCGGGAGCTGTTTTTT. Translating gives CSARDQSGLRELFF.

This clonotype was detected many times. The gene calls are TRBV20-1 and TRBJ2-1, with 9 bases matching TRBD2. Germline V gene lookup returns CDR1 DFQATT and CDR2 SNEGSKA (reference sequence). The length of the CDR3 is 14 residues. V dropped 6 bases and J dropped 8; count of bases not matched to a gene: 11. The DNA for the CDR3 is TGCAGTGCGTATCGTGCGGGACTAGCCTATGAGCAGTTCTTC. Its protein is CSAYRAGLAYEQFF.

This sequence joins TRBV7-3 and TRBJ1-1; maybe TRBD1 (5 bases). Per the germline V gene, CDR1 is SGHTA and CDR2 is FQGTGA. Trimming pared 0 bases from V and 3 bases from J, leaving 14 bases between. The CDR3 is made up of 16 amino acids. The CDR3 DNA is TGTGCCAGCAGCTTAACCCCGGGGCTTGGGTACACTGAAGCTTTCTTT. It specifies CASSLTPGLGYTEAFF.

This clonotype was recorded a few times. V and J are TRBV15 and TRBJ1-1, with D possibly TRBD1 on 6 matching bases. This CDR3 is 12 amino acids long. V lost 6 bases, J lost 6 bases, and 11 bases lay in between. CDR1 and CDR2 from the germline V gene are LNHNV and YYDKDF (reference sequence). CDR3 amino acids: CATSIGGPEAFF. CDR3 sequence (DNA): TGTGCCACCAGTATAGGGGGGCCTGAAGCTTTCTTT.

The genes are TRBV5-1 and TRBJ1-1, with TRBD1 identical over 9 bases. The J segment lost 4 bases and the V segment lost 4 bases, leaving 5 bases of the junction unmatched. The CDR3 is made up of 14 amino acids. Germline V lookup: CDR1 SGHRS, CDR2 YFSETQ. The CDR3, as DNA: TGCGCCAGCAGCGCGGGACAGGGTAGCACTGAAGCTTTCTTT. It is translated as CASSAGQGSTEAFF.

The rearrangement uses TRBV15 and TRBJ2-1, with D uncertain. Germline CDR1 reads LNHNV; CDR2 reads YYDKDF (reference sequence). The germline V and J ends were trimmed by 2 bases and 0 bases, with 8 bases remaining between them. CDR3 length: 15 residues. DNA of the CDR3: TGTGCCACCAGCAGATTGACCGACTCCTACAATGAGCAGTTCTTC. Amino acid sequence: CATSRLTDSYNEQFF.